This TCR beta chain was sequenced during a study of cytomegalovirus exposure and HLA in healthy donors (dated by TCRdb to between 2016 and 2019). Broadly, across the study: According to a later analysis, one platform produced both the 120 validation repertoires and the 550 to 800 repertoires of the first cohort. The aim of the study was to test whether cataloging public T cell receptors could identify signatures of past pathogen exposure. A separate validation cohort of roughly 120 different subjects was used in addition to the approximately 700-subject first cohort. The study combined high-throughput TCR immunosequencing, statistical association of individual TCRs with disease status, and machine learning to predict cytomegalovirus infection status.

Details on this clone: Its target antigen remains unknown. Per-base quality was not reported, and no clone a single base away is much larger than it.

The receptor library was made with the immunoSEQ multiplex PCR assay. Processing in the source paper ran as follows. A statistical classification framework was built for diagnosing cytomegalovirus status from the catalog of TCR beta chain sequences. Not all clones reach the TCRdb copy of this immuneACCESS table, which keeps in-frame sequences only. Checked studies attribute under half of the gap to unresolved V genes and leave the rest unexplained. V, J and clone size are taken as reported in that table, and D and trimming were inferred from the DNA itself. For this sample there are over 120,000 clones; around 90% appear just once. The top ten hold less than 7% of the sample. What the work shows at the level of the full study, not this receptor alone: In vitro tests confirmed that a few of the cytomegalovirus-associated TCR beta chains recognize cytomegalovirus antigens. While some public TCRs were present in many individuals, most TCR sequences turned up only very rarely across donors. All 110 or so repertoires were used to score co-occurrence in the validation cohort in a later analysis, because that analysis had no HLA typing for the cohort. In both the original and validation cohorts, the classifier was reported to diagnose cytomegalovirus status with high specificity and sensitivity. The authors suggested that the approach could potentially be extended to other disease states and immunological phenotypes. Subsequent analysis determined that TCRs grouped into clusters in the first cohort also showed a tendency toward co-occurrence across the 90 to 150 validation repertoires, and about 93% of cluster scores exceeded 0. In the study, some 160 TCR beta chains were listed as associated with cytomegalovirus.

Donors formed part of the validation cohort, which comprised 120 subjects and was distinct from the first cohort of 550 to 850 subjects. Material: PBMCs. The receptor comes from a woman aged 30 to 39 in good health and CMV-seropositive.

The nucleotides are TGTGCCAGCAGCACACTGGTTAGCGGGAGAATGAAAAACATTCAGTACTTC. It encodes CASSTLVSGRMKNIQYF. The V and J segments used are TRBV5-6 and TRBJ2-4, and TRBD2 aligns with 9 junction nucleotides. Looking up the germline V gene yields CDR1 SGHDT and CDR2 YYEEEE. The CDR3 sequence holds 17 residues, the cysteine and phenylalanine included. Just the 51-base CDR3 DNA is kept, in frame starting at base 1. The V end gives up 4 bases and the J end 4 bases, leaving 12 bases in the junction not matched to a gene.